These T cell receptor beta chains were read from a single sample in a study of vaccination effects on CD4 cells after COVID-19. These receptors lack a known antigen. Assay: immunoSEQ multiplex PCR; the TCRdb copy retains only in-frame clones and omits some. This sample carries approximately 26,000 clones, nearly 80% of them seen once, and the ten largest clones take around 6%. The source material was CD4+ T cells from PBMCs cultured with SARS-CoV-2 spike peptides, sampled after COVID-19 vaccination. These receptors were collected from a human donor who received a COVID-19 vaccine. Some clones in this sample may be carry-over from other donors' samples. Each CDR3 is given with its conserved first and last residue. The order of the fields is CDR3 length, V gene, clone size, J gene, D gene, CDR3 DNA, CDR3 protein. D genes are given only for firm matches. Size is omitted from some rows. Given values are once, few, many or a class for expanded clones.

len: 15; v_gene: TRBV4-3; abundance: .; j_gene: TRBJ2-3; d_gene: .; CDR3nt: TGCGCCAGCAGCCAAGATATGATTGGCACAGATACGCAGTATTTT; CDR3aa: CASSQDMIGTDTQYF
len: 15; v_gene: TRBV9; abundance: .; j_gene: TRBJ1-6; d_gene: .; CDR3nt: TGTGCCAGCAGCGTAGCGGGGGGGGATAATTCACCCCTCCACTTT; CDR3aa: CASSVAGGDNSPLHF
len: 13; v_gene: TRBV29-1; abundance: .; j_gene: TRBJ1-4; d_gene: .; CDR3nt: TGCAGCGCGCGTCGGGGAGCTAATGAAAAACTGTTTTTT; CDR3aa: CSARRGANEKLFF
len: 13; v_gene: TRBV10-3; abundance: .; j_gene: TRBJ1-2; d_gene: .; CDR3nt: TGTGCCATCAAGGGAGGGCAATCTGGTGGCTACACCTTC; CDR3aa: CAIKGGQSGGYTF
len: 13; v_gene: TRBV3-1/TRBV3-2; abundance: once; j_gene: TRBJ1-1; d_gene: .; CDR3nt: TGTGCCAGCAGCCAAGTCAGACAGACTGAAGCTTTCTTT; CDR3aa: CASSQVRQTEAFF
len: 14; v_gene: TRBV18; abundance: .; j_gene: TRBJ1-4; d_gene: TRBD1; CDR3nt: TGTGCCAGCTCCCGACAGGGGACAAATGAAAAACTGTTTTTT; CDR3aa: CASSRQGTNEKLFF
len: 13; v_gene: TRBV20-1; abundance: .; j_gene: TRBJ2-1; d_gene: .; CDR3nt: TGCAGTGCTAGTCTGGGGACCTTCAATGAGCAGTTCTTC; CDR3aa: CSASLGTFNEQFF
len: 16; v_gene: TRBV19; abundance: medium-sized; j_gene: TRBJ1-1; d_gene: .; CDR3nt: TGTGCCAGTAGTAGGGACGGACATGTTACTAACACTGAAGCTTTCTTT; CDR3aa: CASSRDGHVTNTEAFF
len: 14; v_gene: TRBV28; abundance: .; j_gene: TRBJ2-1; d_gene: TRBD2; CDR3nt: TGTGCCAGCATATCGGGGGGGTCCTACAATGAGCAGTTCTTC; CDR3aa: CASISGGSYNEQFF
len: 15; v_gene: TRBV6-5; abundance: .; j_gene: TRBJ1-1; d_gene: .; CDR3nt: TGTGCCAGCATTAACCCGGGTAGCATGAACACTGAAGCTTTCTTT; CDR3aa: CASINPGSMNTEAFF
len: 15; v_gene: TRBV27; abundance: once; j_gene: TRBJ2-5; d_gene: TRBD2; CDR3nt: TGTGCCAGCAGTCCCCCGGGACTAGCGGCCAGGACCCAGTACTTC; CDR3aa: CASSPPGLAARTQYF
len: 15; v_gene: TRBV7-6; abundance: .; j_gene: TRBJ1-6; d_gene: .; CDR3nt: TGTGCCAGCAGCCAACAAAGCTCCTATAATTCACCCCTCCACTTT; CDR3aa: CASSQQSSYNSPLHF
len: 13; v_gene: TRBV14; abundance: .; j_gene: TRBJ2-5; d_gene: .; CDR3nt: TGTGCCAGCAGCCTCCGGGAATTTCAGACCCAGTACTTC; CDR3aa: CASSLREFQTQYF
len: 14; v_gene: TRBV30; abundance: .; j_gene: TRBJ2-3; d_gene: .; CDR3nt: TGTGCCCGGGGCCTTGGGGCTCTCACAGATACGCAGTATTTT; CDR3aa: CARGLGALTDTQYF
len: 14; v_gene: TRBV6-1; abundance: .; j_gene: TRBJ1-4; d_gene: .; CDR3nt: TGTGCCAGCAGTGAAGCCAGGGATGAGGAAAAACTGTTTTTT; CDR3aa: CASSEARDEEKLFF
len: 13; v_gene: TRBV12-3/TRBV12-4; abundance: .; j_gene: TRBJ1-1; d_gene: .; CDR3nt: TGTGCCAGCACCACTGGGTTGAACACTGAAGCTTTCTTT; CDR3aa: CASTTGLNTEAFF
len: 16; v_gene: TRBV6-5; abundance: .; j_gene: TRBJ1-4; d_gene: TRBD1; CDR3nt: TGTGCCAGCAGTTACCTGGGACAGGGGGGGCGGGTGGAACTGTTTTTT; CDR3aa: CASSYLGQGGRVELFF
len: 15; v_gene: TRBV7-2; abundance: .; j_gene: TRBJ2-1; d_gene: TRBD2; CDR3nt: TGTGCCAGCAGTCAACTAGCGGGGGCCTACAATGAGCAGTTCTTC; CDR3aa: CASSQLAGAYNEQFF
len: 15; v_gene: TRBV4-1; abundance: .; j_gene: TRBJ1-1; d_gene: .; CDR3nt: TGCGCCAGCAGCCAAGTAGGCCAGGGGTTCACTGAAGCTTTCTTT; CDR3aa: CASSQVGQGFTEAFF
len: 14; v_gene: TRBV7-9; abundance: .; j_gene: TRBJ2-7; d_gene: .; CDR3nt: TGTGCCAGCAGCTTAGCGGGGGTTAGCTACGAGCAGTACTTC; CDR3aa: CASSLAGVSYEQYF
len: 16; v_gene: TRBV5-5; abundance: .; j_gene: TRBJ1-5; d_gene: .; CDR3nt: TGTGCCAGCAGCTTGGGTCCGGGGGCTGGGGGTCAGCCCCAGCATTTT; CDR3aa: CASSLGPGAGGQPQHF
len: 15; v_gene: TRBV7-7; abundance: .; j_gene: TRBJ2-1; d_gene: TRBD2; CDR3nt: TGTGCCAGCAGCTTAGTAGCTAGCGGGGGGGTGGAGCAGTTCTTC; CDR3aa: CASSLVASGGVEQFF
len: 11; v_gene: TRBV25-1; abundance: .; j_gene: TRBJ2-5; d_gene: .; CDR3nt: TGTGCCAGCTCCCCCCAAGAGACCCAGTACTTC; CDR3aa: CASSPQETQYF
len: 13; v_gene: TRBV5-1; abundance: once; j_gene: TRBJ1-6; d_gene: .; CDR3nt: TGCGCCAGCAGCTTGGAGGGGGATTCACCCCTCCACTTT; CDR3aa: CASSLEGDSPLHF
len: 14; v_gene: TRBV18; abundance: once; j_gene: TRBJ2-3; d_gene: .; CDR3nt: TGTGCCAGCTCACCGTTTGCCGGCACAGATACGCAGTATTTT; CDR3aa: CASSPFAGTDTQYF
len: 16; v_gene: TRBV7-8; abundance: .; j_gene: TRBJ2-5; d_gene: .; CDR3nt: TGTGCCAGCAGCTCAACGGGGACTCCAAAAAAAGAGACCCAGTACTTC; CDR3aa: CASSSTGTPKKETQYF
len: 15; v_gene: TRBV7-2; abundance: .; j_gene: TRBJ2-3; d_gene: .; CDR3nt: TGTGCCAGCAGCTTTCAGGCGGGGCCGCTCGATACGCAGTATTTT; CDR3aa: CASSFQAGPLDTQYF
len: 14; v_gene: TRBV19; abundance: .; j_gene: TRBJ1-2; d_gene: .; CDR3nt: TGTGCCAGTACCTACGGACCATTCAGCTATGGCTACACCTTC; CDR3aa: CASTYGPFSYGYTF
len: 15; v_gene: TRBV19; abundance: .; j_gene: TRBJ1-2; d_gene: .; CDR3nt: TGTGCCAGTAGTATCGTTTCCACTACTAACTATGGCTACACCTTC; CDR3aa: CASSIVSTTNYGYTF
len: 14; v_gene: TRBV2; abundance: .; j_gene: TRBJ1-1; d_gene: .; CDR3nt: TGTGCCAGCAGTCTCGACGGAGTGAACACTGAAGCTTTCTTT; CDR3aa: CASSLDGVNTEAFF
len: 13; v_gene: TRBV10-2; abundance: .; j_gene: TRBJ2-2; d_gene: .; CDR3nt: TGCGCCACGGGACGGTCGAACACCGGGGAGCTGTTTTTT; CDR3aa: CATGRSNTGELFF
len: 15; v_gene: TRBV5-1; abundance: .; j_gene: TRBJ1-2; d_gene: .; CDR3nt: TGCGCCAGCAGCCCCAGACAGGATTGGGACTATGGCTACACCTTC; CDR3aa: CASSPRQDWDYGYTF
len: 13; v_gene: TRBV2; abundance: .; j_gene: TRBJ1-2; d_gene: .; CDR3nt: TGTGCCAGCAGAGGGGACATATTCCATGGCTACACCTTC; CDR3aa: CASRGDIFHGYTF
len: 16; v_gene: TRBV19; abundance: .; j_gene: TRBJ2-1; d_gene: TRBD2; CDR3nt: TGTGCCAGTAGTATTTCTAGCGGGCGGAATTACAATGAGCAGTTCTTC; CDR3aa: CASSISSGRNYNEQFF
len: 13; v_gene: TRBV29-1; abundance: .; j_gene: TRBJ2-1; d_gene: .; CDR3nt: TGCAGCATCAATAGGGGGGTATACAATGAGCAGTTCTTC; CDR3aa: CSINRGVYNEQFF
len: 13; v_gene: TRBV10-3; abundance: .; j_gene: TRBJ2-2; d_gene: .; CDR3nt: TGTGCCATTAAGTCCGGGAACACCGGGGAGCTGTTTTTT; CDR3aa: CAIKSGNTGELFF
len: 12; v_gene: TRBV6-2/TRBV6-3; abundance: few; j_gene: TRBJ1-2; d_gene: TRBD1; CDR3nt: TGTGCCAGCAGTTCCGACAGGGGCGGCTACACCTTC; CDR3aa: CASSSDRGGYTF
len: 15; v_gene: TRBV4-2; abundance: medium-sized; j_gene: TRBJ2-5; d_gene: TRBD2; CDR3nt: TGTGCCAGCAGCCAAGATGGGAGGGTCCAAGAGACCCAGTACTTC; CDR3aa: CASSQDGRVQETQYF
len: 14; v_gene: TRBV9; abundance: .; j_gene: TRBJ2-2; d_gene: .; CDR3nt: TGTGCCAGCAGCGTAGGATGGCCGACCGGGGAGCTGTTTTTT; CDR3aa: CASSVGWPTGELFF
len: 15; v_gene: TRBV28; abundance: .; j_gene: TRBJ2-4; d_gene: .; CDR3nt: TGTGCCAGCAGTTTGGGGGGAAATACCAAAAACATTCAGTACTTC; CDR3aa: CASSLGGNTKNIQYF
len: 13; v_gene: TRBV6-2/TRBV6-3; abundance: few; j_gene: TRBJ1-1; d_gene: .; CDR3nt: TGTGCCAGCAGTAGAGAGGGAGACACTGAAGCTTTCTTT; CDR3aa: CASSREGDTEAFF
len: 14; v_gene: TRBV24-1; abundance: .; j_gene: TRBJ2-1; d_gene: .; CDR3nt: TGTGCCACCAGTGATACCGGCTTCTACAATGAGCAGTTCTTC; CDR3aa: CATSDTGFYNEQFF
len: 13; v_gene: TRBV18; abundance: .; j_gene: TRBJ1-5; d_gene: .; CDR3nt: TGTGCCAGCTCACCGGGCAGCAATCAGCCCCAGCATTTT; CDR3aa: CASSPGSNQPQHF
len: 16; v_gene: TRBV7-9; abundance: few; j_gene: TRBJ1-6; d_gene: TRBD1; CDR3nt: TGTGCCAGCAGCATAATTACAGGGGGTGAGAATTCACCCCTCCACTTT; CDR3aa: CASSIITGGENSPLHF
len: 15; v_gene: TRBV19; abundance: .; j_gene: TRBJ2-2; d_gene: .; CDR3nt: TGTGCCAGTAGTCCTGGGAGCCGTTACACCGGGGAGCTGTTTTTT; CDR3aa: CASSPGSRYTGELFF